The clone carrying this TCR beta chain was found a few times. As yet, its antigen is unknown. One entry per CDR3 protein results from TCRdb running MiXCR on the RT-PCR reads. The profile shows about 500,000 distinct CDR3 sequences, about 15% of them singletons. The CDR3 totals 17 residues. The J segment lost 0 bases and the V segment lost 4 bases, leaving 5 bases of the junction unmatched. From germline, CDR1 is SGHRS and CDR2 YFSETQ. This sample is drawn from a study of response to subunit inactivated influenza vaccine. Study results and limitations: Authors suggested seasonal influenza vaccinations each recruit few new T cells.

The rearrangement links TRBV5-1 to TRBJ2-6; 9 bases match TRBD1. The clonotype was recovered from a man aged 45-69 years who received an inactivated influenza vaccine. Here the sequenced sample was CD4+ T cells sorted from PBMCs, taken around 25 months after vaccination. CDR3 DNA sequence: TGCGCCAGCAGCGTGGGACAGGGTTTCTCTGGGGCCAACGTCCTGACTTTC. This gives the protein CASSVGQGFSGANVLTF.